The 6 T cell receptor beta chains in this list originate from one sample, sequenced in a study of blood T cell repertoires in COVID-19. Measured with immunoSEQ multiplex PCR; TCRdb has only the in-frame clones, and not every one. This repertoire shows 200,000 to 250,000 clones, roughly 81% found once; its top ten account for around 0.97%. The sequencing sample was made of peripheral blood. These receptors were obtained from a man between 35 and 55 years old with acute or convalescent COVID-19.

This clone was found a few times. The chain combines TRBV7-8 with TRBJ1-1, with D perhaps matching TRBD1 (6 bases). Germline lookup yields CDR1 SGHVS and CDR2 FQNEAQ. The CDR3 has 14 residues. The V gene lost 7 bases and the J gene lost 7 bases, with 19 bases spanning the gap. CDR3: CASTRREGQVEAFF. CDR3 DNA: TGTGCCAGCACCCGACGAGAGGGACAAGTTGAAGCTTTCTTT.

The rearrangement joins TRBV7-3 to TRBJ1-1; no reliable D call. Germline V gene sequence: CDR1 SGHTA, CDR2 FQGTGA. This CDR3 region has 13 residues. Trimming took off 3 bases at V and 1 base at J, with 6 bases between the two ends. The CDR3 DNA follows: TGTGCCAGCAGCTTCGCAGGGAACACTGAAGCTTTCTTT. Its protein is CASSFAGNTEAFF.

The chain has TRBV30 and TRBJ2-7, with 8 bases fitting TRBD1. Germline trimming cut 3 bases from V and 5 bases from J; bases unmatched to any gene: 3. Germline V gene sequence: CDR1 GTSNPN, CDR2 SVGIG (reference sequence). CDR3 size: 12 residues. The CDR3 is CAWSRQGHEQYF. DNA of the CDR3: TGTGCCTGGAGCCGACAGGGGCACGAGCAGTACTTC. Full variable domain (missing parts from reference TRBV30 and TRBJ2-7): SQTIHQWPATLVQPVGSPLSLECTVEGTSNPNLYWYRQAAGRGLQLLFYSVGIGQISSEVPQNLSASRPQDRQFILSSKKLLLSDSGFYLCAWSRQGHEQYFGPGTRLTVT.

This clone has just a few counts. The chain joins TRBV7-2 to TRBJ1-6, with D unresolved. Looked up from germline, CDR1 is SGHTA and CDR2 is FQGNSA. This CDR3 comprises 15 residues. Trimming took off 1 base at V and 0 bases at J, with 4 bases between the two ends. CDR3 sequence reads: CASSLDSSYNSPLHF. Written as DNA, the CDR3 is TGTGCCAGCAGCTTAGACAGCTCCTATAATTCACCCCTCCACTTT.

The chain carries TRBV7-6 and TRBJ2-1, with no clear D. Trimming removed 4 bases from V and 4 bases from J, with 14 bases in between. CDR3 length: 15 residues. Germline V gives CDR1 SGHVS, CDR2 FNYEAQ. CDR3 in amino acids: CASSSTTGGYNEQFF. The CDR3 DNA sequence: TGTGCCAGCAGCTCCACGACCGGCGGATACAATGAGCAGTTCTTC.

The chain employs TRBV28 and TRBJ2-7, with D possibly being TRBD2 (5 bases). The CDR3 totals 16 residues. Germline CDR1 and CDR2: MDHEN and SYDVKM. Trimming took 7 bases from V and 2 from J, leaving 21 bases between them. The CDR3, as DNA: TGTGCCAGCATGCGGCGGGCGGTAAGCCTCCCCTACGAGCAGTACTTC. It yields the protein CASMRRAVSLPYEQYF. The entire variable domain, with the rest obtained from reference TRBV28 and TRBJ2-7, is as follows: DVKVTQSSRYLVKRTGEKVFLECVQDMDHENMFWYRQDPGLGLRLIYFSYDVKMKEKGDIPEGYSVSREKKERFSLILESASTNQTSMYLCASMRRAVSLPYEQYFGPGTRLTVT.